The 8 T cell receptor beta chains below were found in one sample sequenced in a study of shared clonotypes between healthy human individuals (dated by TCRdb to 2018 to 2020). The library came from the immunoSEQ multiplex PCR assay. In its TCRdb copy, this immuneACCESS table keeps in-frame sequences only and misses some clones. Where compared with another copy, unresolved V genes explain less than half of these, and the others have no known cause. The sample table holds about 2 million clones, of which over 85% were seen once. Together, the top ten hold more than 0.1% of the sample. Sequencing was carried out using naive CD4+ T cells sorted from blood. The sample's cell subset or site label, decoded: CD45RA+ positively selected. Source of these receptors: a man aged 18-30 years in good health.

The V and J genes are TRBV10-3 and TRBJ1-6; D unresolved. The germline V gene encodes CDR1 ENHRY and CDR2 SYGVKD. V was clipped by 10 bases and J by 8 bases, with 15 bases between them. The CDR3 totals 13 residues. CDR3 bases: TGTGCCAGGAGGGAGTTTCGGGATTCACCCCTCCACTTT. Its protein product is CARREFRDSPLHF.

Comments on this clone: A single base separates this from a much larger clone, so it may be a read error. This chain uses TRBV7-9 with TRBJ1-5; D is unclear. The germline V and J ends were trimmed by 7 bases and 2 bases, with 6 bases remaining between them. This CDR3 is 12 amino acids long. The germline gives CDR1 SEHNR, CDR2 FQNEAQ (reference sequence). CDR3 sequence reads: CASTHGNQPQHF. The CDR3 region has the DNA TGTGCCAGCACCCATGGCAATCAGCCCCAGCATTTT.

The V call is TRBV7-6, the J call TRBJ1-2, with D perhaps matching TRBD1 (6 bases). Trimming shortened V by 8 bases and J by 6 bases, and 16 bases separated the two germline ends. Germline lookup yields CDR1 SGHVS and CDR2 FNYEAQ. This CDR3 is built from 13 residues. The CDR3 bases are TGTGCCAGCGGCTCCGGGGGGCTCGATGGCTACACCTTC. Translated, it gives CASGSGGLDGYTF.

The chain combines TRBV29-1 with TRBJ1-1; D not resolved. Per the germline V gene, CDR1 is SQVTM and CDR2 is ANQGSEA. The V end was cut by 2 bases, the J end by 5 bases, with 15 bases between. The CDR3 is 14 amino acids. The CDR3 reads CSVEPRAAGTEAFF. For the CDR3, the DNA is TGCAGCGTTGAACCCCGGGCGGCGGGGACTGAAGCTTTCTTT.

The sample holds one count of this clone. The chain links TRBV6-5 to TRBJ1-1; TRBD1 agrees at 7 bases. From germline, CDR1 is MNHEY and CDR2 SVGAGI. The CDR3 runs to 16 residues. Germline trimming cut 0 bases from V and 6 bases from J; bases unmatched to any gene: 10. Written as DNA, the CDR3 is TGTGCCAGCAGTTACTCAAGGGGGCGAACACTCGCTGAAGCTTTCTTT. Amino acid sequence: CASSYSRGRTLAEAFF.

The rearrangement uses TRBV19 and TRBJ1-2, with 7 bases that match TRBD1. CDR1 LNHDA and CDR2 SQIVND come from the germline V gene (reference sequence). V trimming: 1 base; J trimming: 6 bases; junction bases outside the gene matches: 8. The CDR3 has 15 residues. Here the CDR3 reads CASSIGFDRVHGYTF. CDR3 sequence (DNA): TGTGCCAGTAGTATAGGCTTTGACAGGGTCCATGGCTACACCTTC.

V usage is TRBV5-1 and J usage is TRBJ1-5; 8 nucleotides match TRBD1. From germline, CDR1 is SGHRS and CDR2 YFSETQ. The junction had 4 bases not matched to a gene; V was cut back by 4 bases and J by 7 bases. This CDR3 has 13 amino acids. The CDR3 DNA reads as TGCGCCAGCAGCGCCGGGACAGGCCAGCCCCAGCATTTT. It yields the protein CASSAGTGQPQHF.

The count of this clone is one. The gene calls are TRBV6-5 and TRBJ1-1, with 7 bases lining up with TRBD1. After removal of 5 bases from V and 11 bases from J, the junction contained 5 bases not matched to a gene. This CDR3 has 11 amino acids. Germline V gene lookup returns CDR1 MNHEY and CDR2 SVGAGI. This chain's CDR3 is CASSKTGVAFF. Written as DNA, the CDR3 is TGTGCCAGCAGTAAAACAGGGGTTGCTTTCTTT.